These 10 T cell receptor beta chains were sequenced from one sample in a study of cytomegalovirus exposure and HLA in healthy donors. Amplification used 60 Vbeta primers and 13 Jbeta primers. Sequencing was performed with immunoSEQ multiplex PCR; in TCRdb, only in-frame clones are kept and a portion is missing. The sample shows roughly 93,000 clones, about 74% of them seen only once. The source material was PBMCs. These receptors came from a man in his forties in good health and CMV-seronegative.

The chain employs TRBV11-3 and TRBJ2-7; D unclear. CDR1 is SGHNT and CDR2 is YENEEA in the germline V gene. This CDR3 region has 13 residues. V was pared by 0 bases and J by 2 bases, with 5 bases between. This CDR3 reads CASSLDRAYEQYF. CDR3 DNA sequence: TGTGCCAGCAGCTTAGACCGAGCCTACGAGCAGTACTTC.

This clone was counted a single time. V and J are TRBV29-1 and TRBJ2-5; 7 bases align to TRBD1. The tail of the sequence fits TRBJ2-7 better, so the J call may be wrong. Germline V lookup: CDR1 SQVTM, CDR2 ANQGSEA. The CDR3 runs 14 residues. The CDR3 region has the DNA TGCAGCGTTGAAGACTCGACAGGGAGCTACGAGCAGTACTTC. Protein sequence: CSVEDSTGSYEQYF.

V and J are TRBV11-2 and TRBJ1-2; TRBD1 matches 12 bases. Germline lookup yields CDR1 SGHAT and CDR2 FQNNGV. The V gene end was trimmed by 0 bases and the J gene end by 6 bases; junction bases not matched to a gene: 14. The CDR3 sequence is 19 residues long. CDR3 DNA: TGTGCCAGCAGCTTAGACCTGCTATTAGGGACAGGGGGCCGGGATGGCTACACCTTC. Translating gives CASSLDLLLGTGGRDGYTF.

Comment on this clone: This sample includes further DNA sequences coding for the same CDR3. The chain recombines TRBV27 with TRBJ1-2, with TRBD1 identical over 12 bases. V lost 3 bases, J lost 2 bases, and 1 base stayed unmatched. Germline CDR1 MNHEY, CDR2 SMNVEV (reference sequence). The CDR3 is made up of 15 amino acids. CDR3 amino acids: CASSLGTGGNYGYTF. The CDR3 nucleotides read TGTGCCAGCAGTTTGGGGACAGGGGGCAACTATGGCTACACCTTC.

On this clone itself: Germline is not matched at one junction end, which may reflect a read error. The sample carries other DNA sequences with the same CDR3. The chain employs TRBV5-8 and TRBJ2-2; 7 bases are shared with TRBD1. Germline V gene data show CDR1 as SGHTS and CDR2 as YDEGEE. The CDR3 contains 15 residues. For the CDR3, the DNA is TGTGCCAGCAAGAGGGGGCAGGGGTTCACCGGGGAGTTGTTTTTT. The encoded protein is CASKRGQGFTGELFF.

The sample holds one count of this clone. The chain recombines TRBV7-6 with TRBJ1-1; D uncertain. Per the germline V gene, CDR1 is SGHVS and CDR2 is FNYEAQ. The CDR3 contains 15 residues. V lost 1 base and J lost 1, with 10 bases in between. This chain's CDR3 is CASSLEGGPNTEAFF. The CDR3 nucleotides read TGTGCCAGCAGCTTAGAAGGTGGGCCGAACACTGAAGCTTTCTTT.

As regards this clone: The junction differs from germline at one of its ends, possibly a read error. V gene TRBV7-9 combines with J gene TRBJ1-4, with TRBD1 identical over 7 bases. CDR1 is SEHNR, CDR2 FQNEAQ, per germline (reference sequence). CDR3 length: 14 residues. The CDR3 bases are TGTTCCAGCAGCGCGGGACAGCTCAATGAAAAACTGTTTTTT. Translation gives CSSSAGQLNEKLFF. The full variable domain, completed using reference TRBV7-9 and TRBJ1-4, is DTGVSQNPRHKITKRGQNVTFRCDPISEHNRLYWYRQTLGQGPEFLTYFQNEAQLEKSRLLSDRFSAERPKGSFSTLEIQRTEQGDSAMYLCSSSAGQLNEKLFFGSGTQLSVL.

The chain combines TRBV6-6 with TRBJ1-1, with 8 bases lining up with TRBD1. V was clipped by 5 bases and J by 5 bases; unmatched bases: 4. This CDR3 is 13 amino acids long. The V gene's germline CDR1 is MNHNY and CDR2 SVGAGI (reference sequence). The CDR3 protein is CASSATGGTEAFF. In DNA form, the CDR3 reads TGTGCCAGCAGTGCTACAGGGGGAACTGAAGCTTTCTTT.

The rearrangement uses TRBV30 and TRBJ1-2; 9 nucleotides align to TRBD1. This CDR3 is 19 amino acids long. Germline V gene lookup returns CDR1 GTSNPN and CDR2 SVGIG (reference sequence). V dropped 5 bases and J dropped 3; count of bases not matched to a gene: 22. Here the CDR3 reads CAWGGEKGDRGTIDYGYTF. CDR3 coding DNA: TGTGCCTGGGGGGGGGAGAAGGGAGACAGGGGGACTATAGACTATGGCTACACCTTC.

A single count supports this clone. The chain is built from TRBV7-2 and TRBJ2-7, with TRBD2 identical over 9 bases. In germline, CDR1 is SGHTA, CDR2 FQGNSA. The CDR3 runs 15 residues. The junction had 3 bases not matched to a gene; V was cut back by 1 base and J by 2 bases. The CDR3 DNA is TGTGCCAGCAGCTTAGAACTAGCGGGTCCCTACGAGCAGTACTTC. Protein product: CASSLELAGPYEQYF.